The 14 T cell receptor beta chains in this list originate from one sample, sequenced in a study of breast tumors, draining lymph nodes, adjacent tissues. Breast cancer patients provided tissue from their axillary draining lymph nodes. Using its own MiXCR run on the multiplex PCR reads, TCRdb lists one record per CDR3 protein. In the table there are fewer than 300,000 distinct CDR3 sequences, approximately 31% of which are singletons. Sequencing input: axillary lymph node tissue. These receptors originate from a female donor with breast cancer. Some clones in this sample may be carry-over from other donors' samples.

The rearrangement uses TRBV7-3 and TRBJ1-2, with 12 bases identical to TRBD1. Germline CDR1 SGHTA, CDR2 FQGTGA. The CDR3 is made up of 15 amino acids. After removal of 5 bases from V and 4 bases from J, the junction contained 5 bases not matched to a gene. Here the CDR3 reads CASSPGTGGTYGYTF. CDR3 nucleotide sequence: TGTGCCAGCAGCCCAGGGACAGGGGGCACCTATGGCTACACCTTC.

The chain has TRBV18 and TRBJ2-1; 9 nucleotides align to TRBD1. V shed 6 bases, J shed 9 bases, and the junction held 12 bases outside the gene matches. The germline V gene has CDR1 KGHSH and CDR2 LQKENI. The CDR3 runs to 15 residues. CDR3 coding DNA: TGTGCCAGCTCTCCTGACAGGGGGGGGCTCGGTGAGCAGTTCTTC. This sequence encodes CASSPDRGGLGEQFF.

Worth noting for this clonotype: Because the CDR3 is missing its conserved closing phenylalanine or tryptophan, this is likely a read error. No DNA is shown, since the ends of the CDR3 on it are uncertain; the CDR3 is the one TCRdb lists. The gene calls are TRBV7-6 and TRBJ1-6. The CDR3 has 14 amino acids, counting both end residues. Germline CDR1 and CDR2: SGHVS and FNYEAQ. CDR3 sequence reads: CASSLTNYNSPLHL.

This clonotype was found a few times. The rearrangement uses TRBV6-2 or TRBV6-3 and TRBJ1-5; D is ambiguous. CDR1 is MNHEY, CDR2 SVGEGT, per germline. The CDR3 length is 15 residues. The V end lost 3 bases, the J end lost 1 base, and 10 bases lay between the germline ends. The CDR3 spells CASSYFLGSNQPQHF. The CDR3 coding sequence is TGTGCCAGCAGTTATTTCCTGGGAAGCAATCAGCCCCAGCATTTT.

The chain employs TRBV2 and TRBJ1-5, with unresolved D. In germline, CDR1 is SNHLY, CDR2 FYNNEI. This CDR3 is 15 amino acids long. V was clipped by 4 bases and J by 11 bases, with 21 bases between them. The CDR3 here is CASSALAGMGETQHF. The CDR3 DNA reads TGTGCCAGCAGTGCCCTAGCGGGAATGGGAGAGACCCAGCATTTT.

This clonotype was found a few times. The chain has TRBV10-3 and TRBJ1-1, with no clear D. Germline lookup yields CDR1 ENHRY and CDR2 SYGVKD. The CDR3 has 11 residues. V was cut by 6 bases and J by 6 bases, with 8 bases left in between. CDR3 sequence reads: CAIRGGAEAFF. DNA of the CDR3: TGTGCCATCAGGGGAGGTGCTGAAGCTTTCTTT.

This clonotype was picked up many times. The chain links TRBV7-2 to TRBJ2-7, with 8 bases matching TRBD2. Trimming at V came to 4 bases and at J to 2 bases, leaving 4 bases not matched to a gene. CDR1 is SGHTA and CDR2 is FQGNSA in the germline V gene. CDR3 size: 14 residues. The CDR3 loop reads CASSSTSATYEQYF. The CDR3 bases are TGTGCCAGCAGCTCGACTAGCGCTACCTACGAGCAGTACTTC.

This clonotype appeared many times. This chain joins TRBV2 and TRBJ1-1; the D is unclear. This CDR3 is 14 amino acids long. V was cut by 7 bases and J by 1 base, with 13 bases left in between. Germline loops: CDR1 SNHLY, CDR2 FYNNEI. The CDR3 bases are TGTGCCAGCAATAAGCGGCAGCCGAACACTGAAGCTTTCTTT. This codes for CASNKRQPNTEAFF. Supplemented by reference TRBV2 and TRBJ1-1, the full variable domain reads EPEVTQTPSHQVTQMGQEVILRCVPISNHLYFYWYRQILGQKVEFLVSFYNNEISEKSEIFDDQFSVERPDGSNFTLKIRSTKLEDSAMYFCASNKRQPNTEAFFGQGTRLTVV.

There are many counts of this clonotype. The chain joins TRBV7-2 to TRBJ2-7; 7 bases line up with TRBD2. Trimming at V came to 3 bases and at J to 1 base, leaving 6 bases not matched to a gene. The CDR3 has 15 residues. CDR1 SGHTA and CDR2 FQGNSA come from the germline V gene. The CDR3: CASSLAGTTSYEQYF. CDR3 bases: TGTGCCAGCAGCTTGGCCGGGACTACTTCCTACGAGCAGTACTTC.

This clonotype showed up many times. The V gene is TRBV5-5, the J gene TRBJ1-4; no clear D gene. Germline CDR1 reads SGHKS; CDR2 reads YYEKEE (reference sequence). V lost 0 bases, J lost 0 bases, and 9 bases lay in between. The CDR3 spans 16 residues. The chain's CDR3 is CASSLVRGPTNEKLFF. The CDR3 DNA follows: TGTGCCAGCAGCTTGGTAAGAGGGCCAACTAATGAAAAACTGTTTTTT.

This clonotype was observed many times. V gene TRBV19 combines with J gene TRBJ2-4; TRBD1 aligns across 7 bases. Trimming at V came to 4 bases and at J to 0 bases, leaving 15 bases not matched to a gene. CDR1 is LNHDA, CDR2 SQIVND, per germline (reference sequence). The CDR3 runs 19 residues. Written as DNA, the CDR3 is TGTGCCAGTAGTAAGGCTAAAATACAGGGGTACTTAGCCAAAAACATTCAGTACTTC. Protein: CASSKAKIQGYLAKNIQYF.

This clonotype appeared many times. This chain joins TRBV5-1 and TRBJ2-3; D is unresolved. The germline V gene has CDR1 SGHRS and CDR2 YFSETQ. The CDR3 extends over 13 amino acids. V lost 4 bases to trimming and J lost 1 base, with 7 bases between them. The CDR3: CASSLSRTDTQYF. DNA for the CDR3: TGCGCCAGCAGCCTGTCTCGCACAGATACGCAGTATTTT.

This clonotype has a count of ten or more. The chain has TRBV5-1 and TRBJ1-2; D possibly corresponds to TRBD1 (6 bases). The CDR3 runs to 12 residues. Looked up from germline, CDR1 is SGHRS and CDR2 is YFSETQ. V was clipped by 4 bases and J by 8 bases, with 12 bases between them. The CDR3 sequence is CASSGGHRGYTF. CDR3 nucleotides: TGCGCCAGCAGCGGGGGACATCGGGGCTACACCTTC.

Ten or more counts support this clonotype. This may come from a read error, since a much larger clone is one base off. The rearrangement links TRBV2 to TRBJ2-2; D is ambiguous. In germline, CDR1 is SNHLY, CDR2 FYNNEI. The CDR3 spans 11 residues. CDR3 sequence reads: CAGSDFGELFF. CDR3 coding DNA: TGTGCCGGCAGTGACTTCGGGGAGCTGTTTTTT.